One and the same sample provided the 23 T cell receptor beta chains below, sequenced in a study of blood T cells in healthy people across ages (dated by TCRdb to the mid-2010s). Library generation was performed with 5' RACE. The sequencer listed for this sample is Illumina HiSeq 2500. The second PCR ran for about 6 to 11 cycles and used a J-beta primer mix along with a sample-barcoded 5' primer. The raw public reads went through TCRdb reprocessing: fastp at Q25, MiXCR clone calling, in-frame beta chains kept. Each CDR3 protein gets just one entry, which takes the most common genes and DNA from the rows behind it. Counted in this sample were roughly 700,000 distinct CDR3 sequences; 20% to 25% of them appeared once. The ten largest clones capture 9.4% of the sample. The same sample was also used in a study of T cells of mothers and their children.

Sample: blood. The receptor source for this set is a boy under 18 in good health.

This clonotype appeared many times. This chain links TRBV12-3 or TRBV12-4 with TRBJ1-2; unclear D gene. This CDR3 contains 12 residues. Trimming took 4 bases from V and 5 from J, leaving 8 bases between them. CDR3 in amino acids: CASSSAVYGYTF. CDR3 nucleotide sequence: TGTGCCAGCAGTTCTGCGGTGTATGGCTACACCTTC.

The chain employs TRBV6-2 or TRBV6-3 and TRBJ2-4; D is possibly TRBD2 (5 bases). There are 14 residues in the CDR3. V lost 6 bases, J lost 7 bases, and 16 bases lay in between. Germline assignment: CDR1 MNHEY and CDR2 SVGEGT. In nucleotides, the CDR3 is TGTGCCAGCAGGATACTAGGGTCGCGCAACATTCAGTACTTC. The encoded protein is CASRILGSRNIQYF.

This clonotype was seen a handful of times. The chain combines TRBV7-2 with TRBJ2-3, with a tentative D call TRBD2 (6 bases). Looked up from germline, CDR1 is SGHTA and CDR2 is FQGNSA. The CDR3 is 18 residues long. V lost 3 bases and J 1 base, leaving 20 bases between the germline ends. DNA for the CDR3: TGTGCCAGCAGCTTCTCGGGCCTAGCGTACCGGGGCACAGATACGCAGTATTTT. Its protein is CASSFSGLAYRGTDTQYF. Full variable domain (missing parts from reference TRBV7-2 and TRBJ2-3): GAGVSQSPSNKVTEKGKDVELRCDPISGHTALYWYRQSLGQGLEFLIYFQGNSAPDKSGLPSDRFSAERTGGSVSTLTIQRTQQEDSAVYLCASSFSGLAYRGTDTQYFGPGTRLTVL.

This clonotype was recorded a few times. V usage is TRBV3-1 and J usage is TRBJ2-2, with 8 positions matching TRBD2. This CDR3 has 17 residues. Germline V gene lookup returns CDR1 LGHDT and CDR2 YNNKEL (reference sequence). The trim removed 0 bases at V and 3 bases at J, leaving 6 bases unmatched. CDR3 region: CASSQEREGRYTGELFF. The CDR3 DNA is TGTGCCAGCAGCCAAGAACGGGAGGGCCGGTACACCGGGGAGCTGTTTTTT.

Only a few counts were recorded for this clonotype. The chain is built from TRBV3-1 and TRBJ1-4; 9 nucleotides match TRBD1. V lost 5 bases to trimming and J lost 5 bases; unmatched junction nucleotides: 6. The germline V gene encodes CDR1 LGHDT and CDR2 YNNKEL (reference sequence). The CDR3 contains 15 residues. The CDR3 here is CASSDVGQGNEKLFF. DNA of the CDR3: TGTGCCAGCAGCGACGTCGGACAGGGGAATGAAAAACTGTTTTTT. The whole variable domain, filled in from reference TRBV3-1 and TRBJ1-4, reads DTAVSQTPKYLVTQMGNDKSIKCEQNLGHDTMYWYKQDSKKFLKIMFSYNNKELIINETVPNRFSPKSPDKAHLNLHINSLELGDSAVYFCASSDVGQGNEKLFFGSGTQLSVL.

The rearrangement links TRBV15 to TRBJ2-2; possibly TRBD1 or TRBD2 for D (5 bases each). V was shortened by 0 bases and J by 6 bases, with 11 bases between the two germline ends. The CDR3 is 15 residues long. The germline V gene has CDR1 LNHNV and CDR2 YYDKDF (reference sequence). The DNA for the CDR3 is TGTGCCACCAGCAGAGACAGGGAGCCGGCCGGGGAGCTGTTTTTT. This gives the protein CATSRDREPAGELFF.

This clonotype was detected only a few times. This chain connects TRBV7-3 to TRBJ1-4; 8 bases map to TRBD1. The trim removed 5 bases at V and 10 bases at J, leaving 9 bases unmatched. CDR3 size: 14 residues. CDR1 is SGHTA, CDR2 FQGTGA, per germline. CDR3 nucleotide sequence: TGTGCCAGCAGCCGTGACAGGGGAGAAGGAAAACTGTTTTTT. This translates into CASSRDRGEGKLFF.

For the CDR3, the DNA is TGTGCCAGCAGCTCGCCCGCGAGTCCCAACGTCCTGACTTTC. Protein sequence: CASSSPASPNVLTF. The chain couples TRBV9 to TRBJ2-6; the D is unclear. Germline V gene data show CDR1 as SGDLS and CDR2 as YYNGEE. The CDR3 totals 14 residues. Trimming stripped 4 bases from V and 8 bases from J, with 13 bases between.

The rearrangement uses TRBV19 and TRBJ2-1; D may be TRBD2 (6 bases). Per germline, CDR1 LNHDA and CDR2 SQIVND (reference sequence). The CDR3 contains 14 residues. V was cut by 6 bases and J by 0 bases, with 9 bases left in between. This CDR3 is CASRIGSSYNEQFF. The DNA for the CDR3 is TGTGCCAGTAGAATCGGGAGCTCCTACAATGAGCAGTTCTTC.

The rearrangement uses TRBV27 and TRBJ2-5; TRBD1 matches at 7 bases. The J call may be in error: the DNA end matches TRBJ2-7 better. Germline V CDR1 and CDR2: MNHEY, SMNVEV (reference sequence). CDR3 length equals 14 residues. The CDR3 sequence: CASSLLQGDHEQYF. CDR3 bases: TGTGCCAGCAGTTTACTCCAGGGGGACCACGAGCAGTACTTC.

The chain is built from TRBV11-1 and TRBJ2-3; maybe TRBD2 (6 bases). CDR1 and CDR2 (germline): SGHAT, FQDESV (reference sequence). This CDR3 spans 17 amino acids. V was trimmed by 1 base and J by 2 bases, leaving 16 bases between them. The CDR3 nucleotides are TGTGCCAGCAGCTTAGGGGGTCCGGGACTGGTCACAGATACGCAGTATTTT. It encodes CASSLGGPGLVTDTQYF.

The rearrangement links TRBV28 to TRBJ2-5; perhaps TRBD2 as D (7 bases). Germline CDR1 and CDR2: MDHEN and SYDVKM. This CDR3 has 17 amino acids. The V gene lost 5 bases and the J gene lost 7 bases, with 26 bases spanning the gap. CDR3 in amino acids: CASSRNTGTKGGGTQYF. The CDR3 DNA reads as TGTGCCAGCAGTCGAAATACCGGGACTAAGGGGGGAGGGACCCAGTACTTC.

V gene TRBV3-1 combines with J gene TRBJ1-3; TRBD1 aligns across 7 bases. J lost 6 bases, V lost 10 bases, and 15 bases had no gene match. CDR3 size: 15 residues. Looked up from germline, CDR1 is LGHDT and CDR2 is YNNKEL (reference sequence). The CDR3 sequence is CATRQGGQSANTIYF. As DNA, the CDR3 is TGTGCCACCCGGCAGGGGGGACAGTCGGCAAACACCATATATTTT.

This clonotype was counted only a few times. V is TRBV11-3 and J is TRBJ2-7; 8 bases match TRBD1. CDR1 and CDR2 from the germline V gene are SGHNT and YENEEA. V lost 5 bases, J lost 5 bases, and 2 bases stayed unmatched. The CDR3 runs 12 residues. The CDR3 DNA is TGTGCCAGCAGCCGGACAGGGAACGAGCAGTACTTC. This translates into CASSRTGNEQYF.

This clonotype was seen a handful of times. The gene calls are TRBV7-8 and TRBJ2-5, with a possible D match to TRBD2 (6 bases). The germline gives CDR1 SGHVS, CDR2 FQNEAQ. The CDR3 loop spans 15 amino acids. V was shortened by 5 bases and J by 0 bases, with 13 bases between the two germline ends. The CDR3 bases are TGTGCCAGCAGCCACAGGTCGGGGGACCAAGAGACCCAGTACTTC. This codes for CASSHRSGDQETQYF.

Only a few counts were recorded for this clonotype. The genes are TRBV6-5 and TRBJ2-3; D not resolved. V was shortened by 6 bases and J by 7 bases, with 14 bases between the two germline ends. The CDR3 sequence is 13 residues long. Germline CDR1 and CDR2: MNHEY and SVGAGI. CDR3 in amino acids: CASRIPLTNTQYF. For the CDR3, the DNA is TGTGCCAGCAGGATTCCCCTTACCAATACGCAGTATTTT.

The genes are TRBV5-5 and TRBJ2-7, with D tentatively TRBD2 (6 bases). Germline-derived CDR1 and CDR2 are SGHKS and YYEKEE (reference sequence). The V and J ends lost 3 bases and 4 bases respectively, with 11 bases between them. This CDR3 region has 13 residues. The CDR3 DNA is TGTGCCAGCAGCTGGTCCGGGGGTTACGAGCAGTACTTC. Its protein product is CASSWSGGYEQYF. Looking up the rest from reference TRBV5-5 and TRBJ2-7 gives the full variable domain: DAGVTQSPTHLIKTRGQQVTLRCSPISGHKSVSWYQQVLGQGPQFIFQYYEKEERGRGNFPDRFSARQFPNYSSELNVNALLLGDSALYLCASSWSGGYEQYFGPGTRLTVT.

The table lists this clonotype with a count of one. The rearrangement uses TRBV4-2 and TRBJ2-1; 13 bases map to TRBD2. This CDR3 region has 17 residues. CDR1 LGHNA and CDR2 YNFKEQ come from the germline V gene. Germline trimming cut 4 bases from V and 5 bases from J; bases unmatched to any gene: 8. CDR3 in DNA: TGTGCCAGCAGCCTGGGAATAACTAGCGGGGGGGACAATGAGCAGTTCTTC. Amino acids: CASSLGITSGGDNEQFF.

This clonotype was found a few times. At one boundary the junction diverges from the germline segment, which might be a read error. This chain connects TRBV7-7 to TRBJ2-7, with 9 positions matching TRBD1. Looked up from germline, CDR1 is SSHAT and CDR2 is FNYEAQ (reference sequence). The CDR3 has 14 residues. CDR3: CASSLGDRAGEQYF. The CDR3, as DNA: TGTGCTAGCAGCTTAGGGGACAGGGCAGGCGAGCAGTACTTC. The whole variable domain, remainder taken from reference TRBV7-7 and TRBJ2-7, is GAGVSQSPRYKVTKRGQDVTLRCDPISSHATLYWYQQALGQGPEFLTYFNYEAQPDKSGLPSDRFSAERPEGSISTLTIQRTEQRDSAMYRCASSLGDRAGEQYFGPGTRLTVT.

In this sample, this clonotype turned up many times. V and J are TRBV7-2 and TRBJ2-1; D is unclear. Between the trimmed V and J ends, which lost 3 bases and 6 bases, there was a span of 3 bases. The germline V gene has CDR1 SGHTA and CDR2 FQGNSA. CDR3 length equals 11 residues. The CDR3, as DNA: TGTGCCAGCAGCTTGCGCAATGAGCAGTTCTTC. This codes for CASSLRNEQFF.

This sequence joins TRBV7-2 and TRBJ2-3; 10 bases map to TRBD1. This CDR3 has 15 residues. The germline V gene has CDR1 SGHTA and CDR2 FQGNSA. Losses at the gene ends were 6 bases for V and 0 bases for J; bases not matched to a gene: 3. DNA of the CDR3: TGTGCCAGCAGACGGACAGGGGGAAGCACAGATACGCAGTATTTT. Translation gives CASRRTGGSTDTQYF.

The V call is TRBV18, the J call TRBJ2-5; D is possibly TRBD1 or TRBD2 (5 bases each). The CDR3 contains 14 residues. Trimming left V 6 bases short and J 1 base short, with 12 bases between. Per germline, CDR1 KGHSH and CDR2 LQKENI. CDR3 nucleotide sequence: TGTGCCAGCTCGTCATGGGACGTCCAAGAGACCCAGTACTTC. This codes for CASSSWDVQETQYF.

The chain recombines TRBV29-1 with TRBJ2-1; TRBD1 agrees at 9 bases. CDR3 length: 13 residues. With V trimmed by 5 bases and J by 4 bases, 3 bases remained unmatched. Germline lookup yields CDR1 SQVTM and CDR2 ANQGSEA. This CDR3 reads CSVTGQGYNEQFF. The CDR3 region has the DNA TGCAGCGTTACCGGACAGGGGTACAATGAGCAGTTCTTC.